This T cell receptor (beta chain) was recorded in a study of shared T cell receptors in the human thymus. Produced via immunoSEQ multiplex PCR; TCRdb's table is partial and in-frame only. The sample includes approximately 730,000 clones, 80% to 90% of them seen just once. The CDR3 spans 16 residues. The V gene lost 2 bases and the J gene lost 5 bases, with 17 bases spanning the gap. The same sample was also studied in work on human thymus T cells. That work states: Repertoires sampled from thymus and blood appeared biased in V and J gene usage.

The chain couples TRBV5-3 to TRBJ1-5, with D maybe TRBD1 (6 bases). TRBV5-3 is known as an ORF, though its function is uncertain. The sequence was collected from a girl under three years old with a congenital heart defect. Material for sequencing was thymocytes. The CDR3 region has the DNA TGTGCCAGAAGCTTAAGCACCGGGACATTTGATCAGCCCCAGCATTTT. Its translation: CARSLSTGTFDQPQHF.